A selection of T cell receptor beta chains follows, all from one sample in a study of cytotoxic CD8 clonotypes in ibrutinib-treated CLL. Clones were sequenced by immunoSEQ multiplex PCR, and TCRdb holds only the in-frame ones, with some missing. The data show about 43,000 clones, with around 70% seen just once and more than 10% held by the top ten. The sample here was PBMCs, taken after 12 months of ibrutinib treatment. The receptors were gathered from a human donor with chronic lymphocytic leukemia. Both conserved end residues are part of each CDR3. The D gene is left open where the match is weak. Size is omitted from some rows. Given values are once, few, many or a class for expanded clones.

J	size	V	length	D	DNA	CDR3
TRBJ1-1	NA	TRBV5-1	13	NA	TGCGCCAGCAGCTTCCAGGAGAACACTGAAGCTTTCTTT	CASSFQENTEAFF
TRBJ1-5	NA	TRBV10-3	12	NA	TGTGCCATCAGTGCGGGAGATCAGCCCCAGCATTTT	CAISAGDQPQHF
TRBJ1-6	NA	TRBV7-6	18	NA	TGTGCCAGCAGCCCACACCATGGGGTGAAGACATATAATTCACCCCTCCACTTT	CASSPHHGVKTYNSPLHF
TRBJ1-6	few	TRBV5-1	15	NA	TGCGCCAGCAGCACACGGACGGGACATAATTCACCCCTCCACTTT	CASSTRTGHNSPLHF
TRBJ2-7	once	TRBV27	14	TRBD2	TGTGCCAGCAGTTTATCTAGCGGGGGGCACGAGCAGTACTTC	CASSLSSGGHEQYF
TRBJ1-1	few	TRBV5-5	14	NA	TGTGCCAGCAGCTACCTTACAGGGCCCCCTGAAGCTTTCTTT	CASSYLTGPPEAFF
TRBJ1-6	NA	TRBV5-4	14	NA	TGTGCCAGCAGCTTGCAGGGAGGGAATTCACCCCTCCACTTT	CASSLQGGNSPLHF
TRBJ1-6	NA	TRBV9	15	TRBD1	TGTGCCAGCAGCGCCCCGGGACAGGGGGGTTCACCCCTCCACTTT	CASSAPGQGGSPLHF
TRBJ1-1	NA	TRBV15	16	TRBD1	TGTGCCACCAGCAGAACAGGGGGCGCGAGGAACACTGAAGCTTTCTTT	CATSRTGGARNTEAFF
TRBJ2-1	few	TRBV7-3	14	NA	TGTGCCAGCAGCTTAATGCAGGGCGGGAATGAGCAGTTCTTC	CASSLMQGGNEQFF
TRBJ1-6	NA	TRBV18	13	NA	TGTGCCAGCTCACCCGGCAGTAATTCACCCCTCCACTTT	CASSPGSNSPLHF
TRBJ1-2	NA	TRBV15	13	NA	TGTGCCACCAGCGTCGACACAAACTATGGCTACACCTTC	CATSVDTNYGYTF
TRBJ1-1	NA	TRBV5-1	13	TRBD1	TGCGCCAGCAGCTCGGAGGGGACAGTTGGAGCTTTCTTT	CASSSEGTVGAFF
TRBJ1-5	NA	TRBV9	16	TRBD1	TGTGCCAGCAGCGTAGGTGGACAGGGTCCTAATCAGCCCCAGCATTTT	CASSVGGQGPNQPQHF
TRBJ1-5	few	TRBV30	13	NA	TGTGCCTGGAGTTGGGAGGAGAAACAGCCCCAGCATTTT	CAWSWEEKQPQHF
TRBJ1-1	few	TRBV9	14	TRBD1	TGTGCCAGCAGCTTTGGACAGGGGAACACTGAAGCTTTCTTT	CASSFGQGNTEAFF
TRBJ2-5	NA	TRBV7-9	14	NA	TGTGCCAGCAGCTTATCGCGCGAGCAAGAGACCCAGTACTTC	CASSLSREQETQYF
TRBJ2-7	NA	TRBV9	16	NA	TGTGCCAGCAGCGAGTTTGGGATTCCACTCTCCTACGAGCAGTACTTC	CASSEFGIPLSYEQYF
TRBJ2-1	NA	TRBV10-3	17	TRBD1	TGTGCCATCAGTGAATACGACGGGACAGGGTATTCCAATGAGCAGTTCTTC	CAISEYDGTGYSNEQFF
TRBJ2-3	NA	TRBV7-3	16	TRBD2	TGTGCCAGCAGCTCGGGACTAGCGGGGGAAACAGATACGCAGTATTTT	CASSSGLAGETDTQYF
TRBJ1-1	few	TRBV19	13	NA	TGTGCCAGTAGTGGTCGGGGTAACACTGAAGCTTTCTTT	CASSGRGNTEAFF
TRBJ1-2	NA	TRBV21-1	14	NA	TGTGCCAGCAGCAAAGATTGGACAGGGGACGGCTACACCTTC	CASSKDWTGDGYTF
TRBJ2-1	NA	TRBV6-4	15	TRBD2	TGTGCCAGCAGCACTCTAGCGGGGGGGAGCAATGAGCAGTTCTTC	CASSTLAGGSNEQFF
TRBJ1-1	few	TRBV28	14	NA	TGTGCCAGCAGACCAGGGACGGCGAACACTGAAGCTTTCTTT	CASRPGTANTEAFF
TRBJ1-2	NA	TRBV4-2	17	NA	TGTGCCAGCAGCCAAGAGCAGGGGAGCCCTCACATTTTCGGCTACACCTTC	CASSQEQGSPHIFGYTF
TRBJ2-2	NA	TRBV6-5	12	NA	TGTGCCAGCAGTTATTACACCGGGGAGCTGTTTTTT	CASSYYTGELFF
TRBJ2-7	NA	TRBV18	14	NA	TGTGCCAGCTCACGCTCACGGGGCAACTACGAGCAGTACTTC	CASSRSRGNYEQYF
TRBJ1-2	NA	TRBV18	14	NA	TGTGCCAGCTCACCTTCAGGGTCTAACTATGGCTACACCTTC	CASSPSGSNYGYTF
TRBJ1-2	few	TRBV5-1	13	NA	TGCGCCAGCAGCCCACCCCGCGGGTATGGCTACACCTTC	CASSPPRGYGYTF
TRBJ1-6	few	TRBV5-1	15	NA	TGCGCCAGCAGCTGGGCGGACGGACCAAATTCACCCCTCCACTTT	CASSWADGPNSPLHF
TRBJ2-3	NA	TRBV6-6	15	TRBD1	TGTGCCAGCAGTCAACAGGGGGCGAGAGCAGATACGCAGTATTTT	CASSQQGARADTQYF
TRBJ2-5	NA	TRBV7-7	14	NA	TGTGCTAGCAGCTTATTAGGGCACCAAGAGACCCAGTACTTC	CASSLLGHQETQYF
TRBJ2-2	NA	TRBV7-9	15	NA	TGTGCCAGCAGCTTGAGGGTCAGGGACACCGGGGAGCTGTTTTTT	CASSLRVRDTGELFF
TRBJ1-5	NA	TRBV6-9	15	NA	TGTGCCAGCAGGCCAACAGGGCTGGGCAATCAGCCCCAGCATTTT	CASRPTGLGNQPQHF
TRBJ2-1	NA	TRBV4-1	20	TRBD2	TGCGCCAGCAGCCAAGGAAGTATACTAGCGGGGGGGCGACTCTACAATGAGCAGTTCTTC	CASSQGSILAGGRLYNEQFF